Sequencing of this T cell receptor beta chain was carried out in a study of CD8+CD57+ T cells in acquired aplastic anemia (dated by TCRdb to 2017 to 2018). In the study overall: On average, sorted CD4+ and CD8+ cells yielded roughly 3.4 ug of extracted DNA, with a range of about 0.17 to 27.4 ug. A CD8+CD57+ expansion meant a frequency higher than the mean frequency seen in healthy subjects.

What the work shows at the level of the full study, not this receptor alone: No significant difference in CD8+ Simpson's diversity was found between patients and healthy controls (P=0.060). Twenty-nine CD8+ CDR3 sequences were shared between patients and controls but appeared highly expressed in patients and within their immunodominant clones.

The patients picked for sequencing were ones in whom flow cytometry had shown an expansion of CD8+CD57+ cells. Every patient had a diagnosis of severe acquired aplastic anemia based on International Study of Aplastic Anemia and Agranulocytosis and Camitta criteria. Patients had received no therapy at the time of blood sampling. In the study, sorted CD4+ and CD8+ blood T cells from patients with severe aplastic anemia and from healthy subjects underwent deep sequencing of TCR repertoires. Patients were enrolled under clinicaltrials.gov protocols 00001620, 01623167, 00001397, 00071045, 00081523 and 00961064 in the USA. Ficoll-Paque density gradient centrifugation was used to isolate peripheral blood mononuclear cells. Before DNA extraction, CD4+ and CD8+ T cells were sorted by FACS or by magnetic beads. The germline V gene (reference sequence) yields DFQATT for CDR1 and SNEGSKA for CDR2. V is reduced by 6 bases and J by 8 bases, leaving a spacing of 10 bases between them. Measured from the cysteine to the phenylalanine, the CDR3 is 10 residues long. The read is trimmed to its CDR3 DNA, 30 bases read in frame from base 1.

Genomic DNA served as template for TCR beta VDJ combination and CDR3 sequence profiling. An Illumina HiSeq 2000 was used for TCR repertoire sequencing. Concerning the study's data processing: Repertoires were assessed using TRBV/TRBJ rearrangement plots, CDR3 size and DJ length profiles, and Simpson's diversity index. The immunodominant clone was defined as the most abundant DNA sequence in deep sequencing data. CDR3 amino acid sequences were checked for sharing across subjects and were also compared against the VDJdb database and published repertoires. TCRdb itself trimmed the public reads at Q25 with fastp, ran MiXCR and retained productive beta chains. For every CDR3 protein sequence, its rows merge into one entry that carries the most common genes and DNA. The V and J calls reflect TCRdb's pipeline rather than the authors' work. Recorded for this sample are hundreds of thousands of distinct CDR3 sequences; more than 25% of them occurred a single time. Jointly, the top ten make up roughly 0.89% of the sample.

In its sample, this clonotype was seen many times. What this receptor recognizes is not known. Per-base qualities were not stored, and no clone one base away is much larger. Input material: sorted CD4+, CD8+, or CD8+CD57+ T cells (not recorded which) from PBMCs. In this chain, TRBV20-1 is recombined with TRBJ1-1; no D segment can be confidently identified. This sequence originates from a human donor with aplastic anemia. The nucleotides read TGCAGTGCCCATGTCTCGGAAGCTTTCTTT. Its coded protein is CSAHVSEAFF.